The source of this T cell receptor (beta chain) is a study of cytomegalovirus exposure and HLA in healthy donors. The donors were part of the validation cohort of more than 90 subjects. That cohort was separate from the first cohort, which comprised roughly 670 subjects. Study-wide results and caveats: Many donors carried some public TCRs, although rarity characterized most TCR sequences.

Sequencing was performed with immunoSEQ multiplex PCR; in TCRdb, only in-frame clones are kept and a portion is missing. The data show about 160,000 clones, roughly nine tenths seen once. The CDR3 is 14 amino acids. Between the trimmed V and J ends, which lost 1 base and 3 bases, there was a span of 9 bases. CDR1 and CDR2 from the germline V gene are SEHNR and FQNEAQ (reference sequence). As for this clone: Its antigen is not known.

Sequencing was done on a sample of PBMCs. The sequence was collected from a woman aged 25 to 39 in good health and CMV-seronegative. The V gene is TRBV7-9, the J gene TRBJ1-1; D is perhaps TRBD1 (5 bases). CDR3 sequence reads: CASSLDWGDTEAFF. CDR3 in DNA: TGTGCCAGCAGCTTAGATTGGGGGGACACTGAAGCTTTCTTT. The whole variable domain, filled in from reference TRBV7-9 and TRBJ1-1, reads DTGVSQNPRHKITKRGQNVTFRCDPISEHNRLYWYRQTLGQGPEFLTYFQNEAQLEKSRLLSDRFSAERPKGSFSTLEIQRTEQGDSAMYLCASSLDWGDTEAFFGQGTRLTVV.